One T cell receptor beta chain is described in this entry. Its cognate antigen is unknown. Each sample's input was 250 ng genomic DNA, about 38,000 genome equivalents. This sample stems from a study of T cell clusters in autoimmune cytopenias. Study context: The median distinct TRB clonotype count was about 2,400 per sample, from a median approximately 52,000 reads.

One tube held mixed TRB-A and TRB-B primer pools for touch-down PCR. Using the multiplex PCR reads, TCRdb records one entry per CDR3 protein without DNA. The sample has about 8,800 distinct CDR3 sequences. Study conclusions and caveats: TRB repertoire shifts in secondary cytopenia and chronic lymphocytic leukemia mostly reflected lymphoma, not autoimmunity. No cluster-lack signature appeared between secondary cytopenia and chronic lymphocytic leukemia patients, apparently due to lymphoma masking. Primary autoimmune cytopenia patients appeared to lack physiological T cell clusters present in healthy donors.

The V gene's germline CDR1 is DFQATT and CDR2 SNEGSKA (reference sequence). This CDR3 has 15 amino acids. The V gene is TRBV20-1, the J gene TRBJ2-1; TCRdb lists TRBD2, though no DNA is available to test this call. The sequencing sample was made of peripheral blood. This receptor was taken from a human donor with an autoimmune cytopenia or autoimmune hepatitis (not recorded which). The chain's CDR3 is CSAQGLAGSYNEQFF.